The source of this T cell receptor beta chain is a study of blood T cell repertoires in COVID-19. The CDR3 covers 13 residues. Germline values: CDR1 SQVTM, CDR2 ANQGSEA. V was clipped by 4 bases and J by 4 bases, with 11 bases between them. TCRdb's copy holds only in-frame clones and misses some; the assay was immunoSEQ multiplex PCR. The sample consists of 150,000 to 200,000 clones, 80% to 90% of them appearing once. The specimen sequenced was peripheral blood. This chain uses TRBV29-1 with TRBJ2-1; D possibly corresponds to TRBD2 (6 bases). This clonotype was obtained from a man between 60 and 75 years old with acute or convalescent COVID-19. In DNA, the CDR3 is TGCAGCGTTGCGGGGAGGAGTTACAATGAGCAGTTCTTC. Protein: CSVAGRSYNEQFF.